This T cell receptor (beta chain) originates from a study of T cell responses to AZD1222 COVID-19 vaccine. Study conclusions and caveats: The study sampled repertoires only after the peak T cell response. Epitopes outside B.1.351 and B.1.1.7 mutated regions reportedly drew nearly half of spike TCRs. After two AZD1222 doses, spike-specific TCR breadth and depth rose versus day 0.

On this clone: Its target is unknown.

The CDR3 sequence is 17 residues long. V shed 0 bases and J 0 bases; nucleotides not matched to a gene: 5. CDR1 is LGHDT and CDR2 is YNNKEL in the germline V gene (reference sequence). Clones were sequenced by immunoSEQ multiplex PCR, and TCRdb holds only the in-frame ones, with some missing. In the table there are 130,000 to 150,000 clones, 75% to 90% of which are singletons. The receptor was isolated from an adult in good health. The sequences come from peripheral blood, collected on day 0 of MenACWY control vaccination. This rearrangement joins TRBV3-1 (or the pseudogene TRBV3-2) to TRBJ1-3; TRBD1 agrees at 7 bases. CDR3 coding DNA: TGTGCCAGCAGCCAAGAGGGACAGAAAATCTCTGGAAACACCATATATTTT. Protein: CASSQEGQKISGNTIYF.